Listed below are T cell receptor beta chains from one sample, sequenced in a study of a mutant IDH1 vaccine in newly diagnosed glioma. Libraries were prepared by immunoSEQ multiplex PCR; TCRdb keeps only in-frame clonotypes and omits some of them. The table lists about 65,000 clones, 70% to 90% of them singletons. The antigens of these receptors remain unknown. This specimen was PBMCs, taken from a glioma patient whose treatment included an IDH1 peptide vaccine. The receptors shown here come from a man aged 30 to 45 with glioma. Both conserved end residues are part of each CDR3. D genes are given only for firm matches. Clone size is not always given. Where it is, it says once, few, many or a class for expanded clones.

TRBV5-6,TRBD1,TRBJ2-7,NA,TGTGCCAGCAGCAGGGACAGAGCCTACGAGCAGTACTTC,CASSRDRAYEQYF
TRBV10-3,NA,TRBJ1-5,NA,TGTGCCGCTGGGGGGGATTATCAGCCCCAGCATTTT,CAAGGDYQPQHF
TRBV28,NA,TRBJ1-1,NA,TGTGCCAGCGGAACAGGAACGGCTGAAGCTTTCTTT,CASGTGTAEAFF
TRBV14,NA,TRBJ2-5,once,TGTGCCAGCAGCCAAGATAGGGATGGGACCCAGTACTTC,CASSQDRDGTQYF
TRBV6-6,TRBD2,TRBJ2-1,NA,TGTGCCAGCAGAGATAGCGGGGGCACCCTCTACAATGAGCAGTTCTTC,CASRDSGGTLYNEQFF
TRBV28,NA,TRBJ2-7,NA,TGTGCCAGCAGTGAGACTTACTACGAGCAGTACTTC,CASSETYYEQYF
TRBV6-6,NA,TRBJ2-2,NA,TGTGCCAGCGGAAGCATCGTAAATTCGAACACCGGGGAGCTGTTTTTT,CASGSIVNSNTGELFF
TRBV28,TRBD1,TRBJ1-2,NA,TGTGCCAGCAGTTTGGGAGGACAGGGCGGTGGCTACACCTTC,CASSLGGQGGGYTF
TRBV5-8,NA,TRBJ2-7,few,TGTGCCAGCAGGCCAGGATATTATGAGCAGTACTTC,CASRPGYYEQYF
TRBV5-4,NA,TRBJ1-6,NA,TGTGCCAGCAGCTTGTTGGGGCCATCCTACCCGTCACCCCTCCACTTT,CASSLLGPSYPSPLHF
TRBV5-4,TRBD1,TRBJ1-6,once,TGTGCCAGCAGCCCGGACAGGGGGAGTTCACCCCTCCACTTT,CASSPDRGSSPLHF
TRBV29-1,NA,TRBJ2-7,NA,TGCAGCGTTCAGGGGACCTACGAGCAGTACTTC,CSVQGTYEQYF
TRBV28,TRBD1,TRBJ1-2,few,TGTGCCAGCAGTATTGAAGACAGGGTCGGCTACACCTTC,CASSIEDRVGYTF
TRBV5-1,NA,TRBJ2-3,NA,TGCGCCAGCAGCTTAAAAGGAACAGATACGCAGTATTTT,CASSLKGTDTQYF
TRBV9,NA,TRBJ2-7,NA,TGTGCCAGCAGCCTGCAGGGACAACGGTCCGAGCAGTACTTC,CASSLQGQRSEQYF
TRBV11-2,TRBD1,TRBJ2-7,NA,TGTGCCAGCAGCTTATCCCGGGACAGGGACTACGAGCAGTACTTC,CASSLSRDRDYEQYF
TRBV5-1,TRBD1,TRBJ2-4,NA,TGCGCCAGCAGCCCGGGACAGGCTAAAAACATTCAGTACTTC,CASSPGQAKNIQYF
TRBV30,NA,TRBJ2-7,once,TGTGCCTGGAGTGTATGGGCCTTTCACTACGAGCAGTACTTC,CAWSVWAFHYEQYF
TRBV27,NA,TRBJ2-5,NA,TGTGCCAGCAAATCCAGGGCCGAGACCCAGTACTTC,CASKSRAETQYF
TRBV6-5,TRBD1,TRBJ1-5,once,TGTGCCAGCAGCCCGGACAGGAGCAATCAGCCCCAGCATTTT,CASSPDRSNQPQHF
TRBV30,NA,TRBJ1-5,NA,TGTGCCTGGAGTGGCATCGGGGGCGAGGGTATAGGCAATCAGCCCCAGCATTTT,CAWSGIGGEGIGNQPQHF
TRBV6-1,TRBD1,TRBJ1-2,NA,TGTGCCAGCAGTCAAGAAACAGGGGTGTCGTATGGCTACACCTTC,CASSQETGVSYGYTF
TRBV11-2,NA,TRBJ1-5,NA,TGTGCCAGCAGCTTAGTTTTCGATCAGCCCCAGCATTTT,CASSLVFDQPQHF
TRBV2,TRBD1,TRBJ2-3,NA,TGTGCCAGCAAGCCGGGACAGGGGTTAGATACGCAGTATTTT,CASKPGQGLDTQYF
TRBV14,TRBD1,TRBJ1-2,NA,TGTGCCAGCAGCCACCTACAGGGACAGGGCTATGGCTACACCTTC,CASSHLQGQGYGYTF
TRBV7-8,NA,TRBJ1-6,NA,TGTGCCAGCAGCCCCGGGGGAGGGACGAGTAATTCACCCCTCCACTTT,CASSPGGGTSNSPLHF
TRBV7-2,NA,TRBJ2-5,NA,TGTGCCAGCAGCTTAGTCCAAGAGACCCAGTACTTC,CASSLVQETQYF
TRBV11-2,TRBD1,TRBJ1-3,NA,TGTGCCAGCAGTTCTACAGGGGTTAATATAGGAAACACCATATATTTT,CASSSTGVNIGNTIYF
TRBV7-9,TRBD1,TRBJ1-1,NA,TGTGCCAGCAGCTTCGGGACAGGGCTTTTGAACACTGAAGCTTTCTTT,CASSFGTGLLNTEAFF
TRBV5-4,NA,TRBJ1-6,NA,TGTGCCAGCACCCCAGGAGCTGATAATTCACCCCTCCACTTT,CASTPGADNSPLHF
TRBV25-1,NA,TRBJ2-2,NA,TGTGCCAGCAGTGAAACTGCGTTAAGACAGGTTAACACCGGGGAGCTGTTTTTT,CASSETALRQVNTGELFF
TRBV7-8,NA,TRBJ2-5,NA,TGTGCCAGCAGGCGTACAGGGACCAACCAAGAGACCCAGTACTTC,CASRRTGTNQETQYF
TRBV9,NA,TRBJ1-4,NA,TGTGCCAGCAGCTCCACCCCCGGGGAAAAACTGTTTTTT,CASSSTPGEKLFF
TRBV12-5,TRBD1,TRBJ1-2,once,TGTGCTAGTGGTTTGGTACTAACAGGGGGGAACTATGGCTACACCTTC,CASGLVLTGGNYGYTF
TRBV4-1,NA,TRBJ1-1,few,TGCGCCAGCAGCCTCCTCGCCTCCAGGGAGATGAACACTGAAGCTTTCTTT,CASSLLASREMNTEAFF
TRBV4-2,TRBD2,TRBJ2-5,NA,TGTGCCAGCAGCCATTCTAGCGGGGGTGGGCAGACCCAGTACTTC,CASSHSSGGGQTQYF
TRBV6-1,NA,TRBJ1-2,NA,TGTGCCATCAGGTTGGCAGGGAACGTTGGCTACACCTTC,CAIRLAGNVGYTF
TRBV6-1,NA,TRBJ1-5,NA,TGTGCCAGCAGTGAAGGGACAGTAAGCAATCAGCCCCAGCATTTT,CASSEGTVSNQPQHF
TRBV14,NA,TRBJ1-6,NA,TGTGCCAGCAGCCACCAGAGGGGGAACAATTCACCCCTCCACTTT,CASSHQRGNNSPLHF
TRBV14,TRBD2,TRBJ2-5,NA,TGTGCCAGCAGCCCGGGACTAGCGGGGGAGGAGACCCAGTACTTC,CASSPGLAGEETQYF
TRBV18,NA,TRBJ1-2,NA,TGTGCCAGCTCACCACAACCCGCAGGGGCAGACTATGGCTACACCTTC,CASSPQPAGADYGYTF
TRBV7-2,NA,TRBJ1-4,NA,TGTGCCAGCAGCTTGCGTTACAGGGAACGAGAAAAACTGTTTTTT,CASSLRYREREKLFF
TRBV19,NA,TRBJ1-1,NA,TGTGCCAGTATCCCACAGGGAGGTGTTGAAGCTTTCTTT,CASIPQGGVEAFF
TRBV10-3,TRBD1,TRBJ2-2,once,TGTGCCATTAGACAGGGCTCGGGCACCGGGGAGCTGTTTTTT,CAIRQGSGTGELFF
TRBV7-9,NA,TRBJ2-3,NA,TGTGCCAGCAGCTTCGTTCCGGAGGTTATAACGTATTTT,CASSFVPEVITYF